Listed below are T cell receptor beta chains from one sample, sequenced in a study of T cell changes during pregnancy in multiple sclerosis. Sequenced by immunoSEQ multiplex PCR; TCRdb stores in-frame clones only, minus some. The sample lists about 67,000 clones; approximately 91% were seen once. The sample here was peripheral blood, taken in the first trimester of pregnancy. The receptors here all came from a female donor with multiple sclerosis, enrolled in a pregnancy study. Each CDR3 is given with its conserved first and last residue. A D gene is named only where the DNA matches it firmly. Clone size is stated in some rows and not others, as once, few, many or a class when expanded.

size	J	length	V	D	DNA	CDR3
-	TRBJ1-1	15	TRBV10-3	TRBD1	TGTGCCATCAGTGAGCTGGTGACAGGGATCACTGAAGCTTTCTTT	CAISELVTGITEAFF
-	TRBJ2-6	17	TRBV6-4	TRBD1	TGTGCCAGCAGTAGTACAGGGGGCATCTCTGGGGCCAACGTCCTGACTTTC	CASSSTGGISGANVLTF
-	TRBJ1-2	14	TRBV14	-	TGTGCCAGCAGCCGGGGACACTCGAACTATGGCTACACCTTC	CASSRGHSNYGYTF
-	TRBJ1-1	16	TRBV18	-	TGTGCCAGCTCACCCGTGGGGGGTTCGGTGAGCACTGAAGCTTTCTTT	CASSPVGGSVSTEAFF
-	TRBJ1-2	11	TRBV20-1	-	TGCAGTGCTAGCGGGGTTTATGGCTACACCTTC	CSASGVYGYTF
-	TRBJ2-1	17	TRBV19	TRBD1	TGTGCCAGTAGTATAGGGGGACAGCTCCCAATATACAATGAGCAGTTCTTC	CASSIGGQLPIYNEQFF
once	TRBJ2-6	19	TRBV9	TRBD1	TGTGCCAGCAGCCCCCATCGGACAGGGTTGATCACTGGGGCCAACGTCCTGACTTTC	CASSPHRTGLITGANVLTF
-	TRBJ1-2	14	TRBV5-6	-	TGTGCCAGCAGCCCGTCGGGGGGCTACTATGGCTACACCTTC	CASSPSGGYYGYTF
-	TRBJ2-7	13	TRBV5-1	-	TGCGCCAGCAACGAACCCGGAGGGGCCGAGCAGTACTTC	CASNEPGGAEQYF
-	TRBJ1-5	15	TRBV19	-	TGTGCCAGTAGTGGAGGGACTCCAGGCAATCAGCCCCAGCATTTT	CASSGGTPGNQPQHF
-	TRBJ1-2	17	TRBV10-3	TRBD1	TGTGCCATCAGTGATATCGGACAGGGGTGGCCGGTCTATGGCTACACCTTC	CAISDIGQGWPVYGYTF
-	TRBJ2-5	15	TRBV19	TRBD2	TGTGCCAGTAGTATGGGGACTAGCGGGATCGAGACCCAGTACTTC	CASSMGTSGIETQYF
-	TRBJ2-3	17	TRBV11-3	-	TGTGCCAGCAGCTCTCAAAGTGACAGGCTCGACACAGATACGCAGTATTTT	CASSSQSDRLDTDTQYF
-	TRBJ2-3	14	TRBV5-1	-	TGCGCCAGCAGCTTGGGGGCTATCACAGATACGCAGTATTTT	CASSLGAITDTQYF
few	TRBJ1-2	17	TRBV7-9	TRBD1	TGTGCCAGCAGCTTCTCTCCCGGGACAGGGAGGAACTATGGCTACACCTTC	CASSFSPGTGRNYGYTF
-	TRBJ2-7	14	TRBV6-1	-	TGTGCCAGCAGTGAACAGGGGACCTCCTACGAGCAGTACTTC	CASSEQGTSYEQYF
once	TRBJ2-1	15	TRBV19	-	TGTGCCAGTAGTCCTATCAGGGGGGACTACAATGAGCAGTTCTTC	CASSPIRGDYNEQFF
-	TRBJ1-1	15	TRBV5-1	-	TGCGCCAGCAGCCCCGGGGGGGGCGGTAGGACTGAAGCTTTCTTT	CASSPGGGGRTEAFF
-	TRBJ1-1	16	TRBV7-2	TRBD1	TGTGCCAGCAGTCGCACGGGACAGAGTCTAAGCACTGAAGCTTTCTTT	CASSRTGQSLSTEAFF
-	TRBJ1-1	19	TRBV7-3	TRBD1	TGTGCCAGCAGCTTGAGACCCCTTAAGTTCCCAGGGGGCAACACTGAAGCTTTCTTT	CASSLRPLKFPGGNTEAFF
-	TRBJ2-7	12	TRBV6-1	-	TGTGCCAGCAGGAGGGGGGGAGGCGAGCAGTACTTC	CASRRGGGEQYF
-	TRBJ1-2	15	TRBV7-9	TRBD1	TGTGCCAGCAGCCTAAGGACAGGGGTCCACTATGGCTACACCTTC	CASSLRTGVHYGYTF
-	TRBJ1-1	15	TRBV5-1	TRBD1	TGCGCCAGCAGCTTGCAGACAGGGGAGAACACTGAAGCTTTCTTT	CASSLQTGENTEAFF
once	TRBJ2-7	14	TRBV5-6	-	TGTGCCAGCAGCTATACCGGGTCTTCCTACGAGCAGTACTTC	CASSYTGSSYEQYF
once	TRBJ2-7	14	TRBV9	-	TGTGCCAGCAGCGCTGGACTTTACAACTACGAGCAGTACTTC	CASSAGLYNYEQYF
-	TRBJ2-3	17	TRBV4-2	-	TGTGCCAGCAGCCAACTAGCTGCCGTTGAGGTGGGAGATACGCAGTATTTT	CASSQLAAVEVGDTQYF
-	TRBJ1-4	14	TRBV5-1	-	TGCGCCAGCAGCCTGGGTCTCACCGGTGAAAAACTGTTTTTT	CASSLGLTGEKLFF